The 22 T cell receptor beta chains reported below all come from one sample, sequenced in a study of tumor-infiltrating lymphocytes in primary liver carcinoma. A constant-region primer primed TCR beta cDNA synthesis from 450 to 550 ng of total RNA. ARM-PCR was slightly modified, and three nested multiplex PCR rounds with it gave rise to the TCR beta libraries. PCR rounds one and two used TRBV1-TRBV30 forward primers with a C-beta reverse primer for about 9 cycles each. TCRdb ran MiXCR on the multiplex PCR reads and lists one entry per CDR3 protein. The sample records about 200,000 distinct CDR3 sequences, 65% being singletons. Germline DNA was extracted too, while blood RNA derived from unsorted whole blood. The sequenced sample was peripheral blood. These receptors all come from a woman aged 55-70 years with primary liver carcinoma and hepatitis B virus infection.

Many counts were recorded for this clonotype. The CDR3 loop is CASSYLAGGPRDTQYF. The CDR3 DNA reads TGTGCCAGCAGTTACCTAGCGGGAGGGCCGCGGGATACGCAGTATTTT. The chain links TRBV14 to TRBJ2-3; TRBD2 matches at 12 bases. CDR1 and CDR2 (germline): SGHDN, FVKESK. This CDR3 has 16 amino acids. J gave up 6 bases and V 6 bases, and 10 bases lay outside the gene matches.

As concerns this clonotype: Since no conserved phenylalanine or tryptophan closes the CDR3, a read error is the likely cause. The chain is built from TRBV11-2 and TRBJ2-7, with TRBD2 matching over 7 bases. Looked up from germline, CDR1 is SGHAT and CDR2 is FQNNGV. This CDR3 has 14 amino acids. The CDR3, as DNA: TGTGCCAGCAGCTCACTAGCGTCTTCCTACGAACAGTACATC. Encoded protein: CASSSLASSYEQYI.

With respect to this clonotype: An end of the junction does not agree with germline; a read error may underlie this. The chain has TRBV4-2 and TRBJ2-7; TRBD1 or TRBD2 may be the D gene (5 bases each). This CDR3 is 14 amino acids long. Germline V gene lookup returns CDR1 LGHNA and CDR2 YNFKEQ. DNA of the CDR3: TGTGCTAGCAGCCCCCCCGGGGCGTCCTACGAGGAGTACTTC. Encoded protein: CASSPPGASYEEYF.

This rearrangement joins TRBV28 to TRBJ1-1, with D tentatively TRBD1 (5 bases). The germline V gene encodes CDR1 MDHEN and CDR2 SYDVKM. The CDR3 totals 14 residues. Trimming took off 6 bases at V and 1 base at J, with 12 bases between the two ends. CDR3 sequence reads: CASSLHGGNTEAFF. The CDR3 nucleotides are TGTGCCAGCAGCTTGCATGGGGGGAACACTGAAGCTTTCTTT.

CDR3 sequence: CASSRDGAYEQYF. In nucleotides, the CDR3 is TGCGCCAGCAGCCGGGACGGGGCCTACGAGCAGTACTTC. This chain joins TRBV5-1 and TRBJ2-7; D may correspond to TRBD1 or TRBD2 (5 bases each). Germline values: CDR1 SGHRS, CDR2 YFSETQ. The CDR3 totals 13 residues. V lost 4 bases to trimming and J lost 2 bases, with 10 bases between them.

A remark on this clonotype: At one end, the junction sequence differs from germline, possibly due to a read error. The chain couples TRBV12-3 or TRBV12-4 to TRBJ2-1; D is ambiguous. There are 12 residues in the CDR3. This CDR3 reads CASTPSNRWQLF. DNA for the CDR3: TGTGCCAGCACACCATCCAATCGTTGGCAACTCTTC.

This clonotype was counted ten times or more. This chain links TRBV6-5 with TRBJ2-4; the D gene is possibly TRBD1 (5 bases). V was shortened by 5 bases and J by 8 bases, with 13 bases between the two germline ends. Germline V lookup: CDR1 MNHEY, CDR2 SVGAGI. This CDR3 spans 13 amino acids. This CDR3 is CASSPPGWDIQYF. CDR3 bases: TGTGCCAGCAGTCCTCCAGGGTGGGACATTCAGTACTTC.

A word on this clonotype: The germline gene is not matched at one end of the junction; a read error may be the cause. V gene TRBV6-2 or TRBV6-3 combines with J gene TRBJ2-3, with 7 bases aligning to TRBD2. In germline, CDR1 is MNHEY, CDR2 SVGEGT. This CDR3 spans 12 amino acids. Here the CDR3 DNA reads TGTGCCAGCACGGGAGGTTCAGAAACGCAGTATTTT. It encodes CASTGGSETQYF.

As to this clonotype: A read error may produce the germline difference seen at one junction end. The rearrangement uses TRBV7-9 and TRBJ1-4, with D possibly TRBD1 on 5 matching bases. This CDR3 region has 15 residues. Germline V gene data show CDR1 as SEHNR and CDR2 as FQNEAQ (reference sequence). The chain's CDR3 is CAGSAGTASSEKLFF. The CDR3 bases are TGTGCCGGCAGCGCCGGGACCGCGTCTTCCGAAAAACTGTTTTTT. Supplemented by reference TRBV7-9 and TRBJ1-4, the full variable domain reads DTGVSQNPRHKITKRGQNVTFRCDPISEHNRLYWYRQTLGQGPEFLTYFQNEAQLEKSRLLSDRFSAERPKGSFSTLEIQRTEQGDSAMYLCAGSAGTASSEKLFFGSGTQLSVL.

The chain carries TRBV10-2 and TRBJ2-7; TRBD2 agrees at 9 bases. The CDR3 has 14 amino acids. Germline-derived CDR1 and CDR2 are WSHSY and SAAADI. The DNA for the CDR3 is TGCGCTACCTTTACGACTAGCGGAAGGGACGAGCAGTACTTC. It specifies CATFTTSGRDEQYF.

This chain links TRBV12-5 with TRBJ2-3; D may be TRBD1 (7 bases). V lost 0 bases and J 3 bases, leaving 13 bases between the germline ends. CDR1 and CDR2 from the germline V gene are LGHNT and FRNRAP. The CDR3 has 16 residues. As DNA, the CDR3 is TGTGCTAGTGGTTTGGTACCGACAGGGAGGACAGATACGCAGTATTTT. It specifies CASGLVPTGRTDTQYF.

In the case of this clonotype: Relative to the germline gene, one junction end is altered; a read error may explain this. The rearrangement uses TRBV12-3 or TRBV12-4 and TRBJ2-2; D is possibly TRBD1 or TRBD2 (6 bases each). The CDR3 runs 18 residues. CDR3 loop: CASSPLSWGASDPGEPFF. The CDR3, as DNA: TGTGCAAGCAGTCCTCTATCCTGGGGGGCCTCCGATCCCGGGGAGCCGTTTTTT.

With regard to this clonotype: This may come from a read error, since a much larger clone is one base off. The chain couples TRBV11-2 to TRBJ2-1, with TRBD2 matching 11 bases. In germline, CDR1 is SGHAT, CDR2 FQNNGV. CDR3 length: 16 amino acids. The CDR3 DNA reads TGTGCCAGCAGCTCAACTAGCGGGAGCCGGTACAATGAGCAGCTCTTC. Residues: CASSSTSGSRYNEQLF. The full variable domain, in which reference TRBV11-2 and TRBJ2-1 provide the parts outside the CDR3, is EAGVAQSPRYKIIEKRQSVAFWCNPISGHATLYWYQQILGQGPKLLIQFQNNGVVDDSQLPKDRFSAERLKGVDSTLKIQPAKLEDSAVYLCASSSTSGSRYNEQLFGPGTRLTVL.

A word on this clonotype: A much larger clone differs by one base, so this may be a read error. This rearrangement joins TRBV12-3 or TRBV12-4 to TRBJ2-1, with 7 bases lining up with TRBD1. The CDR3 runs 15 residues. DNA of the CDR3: TGTGTCAGCAGTTTTTTGTCAGGGGGTCTGCATGAGCAGTTCTTC. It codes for CVSSFLSGGLHEQFF.

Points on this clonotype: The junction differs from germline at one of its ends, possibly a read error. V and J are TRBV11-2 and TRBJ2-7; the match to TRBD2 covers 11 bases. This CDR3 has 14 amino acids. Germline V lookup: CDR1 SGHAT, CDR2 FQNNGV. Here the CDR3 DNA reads TGTGCCGGCAGCAGGCTAGCGGGGGGCTCGGAGCAGCACTTC. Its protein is CAGSRLAGGSEQHF.

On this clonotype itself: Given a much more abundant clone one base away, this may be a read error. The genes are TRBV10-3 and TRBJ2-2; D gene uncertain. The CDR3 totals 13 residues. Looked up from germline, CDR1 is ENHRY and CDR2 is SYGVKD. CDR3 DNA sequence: TGTGCCATCAATGAGTCGCTCACCGGGGAGCTGTTTTTT. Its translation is CAINESLTGELFF.

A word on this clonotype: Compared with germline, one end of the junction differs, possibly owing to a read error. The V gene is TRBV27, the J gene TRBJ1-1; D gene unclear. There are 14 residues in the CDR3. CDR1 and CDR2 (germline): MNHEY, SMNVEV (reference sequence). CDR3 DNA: TGTGCCAGCAGTTTTAGGGCAGCGAATACTGAAGCATTCTTT. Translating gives CASSFRAANTEAFF.

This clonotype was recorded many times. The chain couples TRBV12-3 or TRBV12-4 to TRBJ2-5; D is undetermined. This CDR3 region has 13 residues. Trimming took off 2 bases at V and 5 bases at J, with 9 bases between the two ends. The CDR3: CASSLRVRETQYF. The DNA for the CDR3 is TGTGCCAGCAGTTTACGGGTACGGGAGACCCAGTACTTC.

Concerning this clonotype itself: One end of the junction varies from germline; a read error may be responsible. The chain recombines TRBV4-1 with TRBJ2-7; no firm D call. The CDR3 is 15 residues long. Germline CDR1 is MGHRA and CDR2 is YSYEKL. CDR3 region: CANSRISITRYEQYF. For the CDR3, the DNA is TGCGCCAACAGCCGCATCTCGATCACCAGATACGAGCAGTACTTC.

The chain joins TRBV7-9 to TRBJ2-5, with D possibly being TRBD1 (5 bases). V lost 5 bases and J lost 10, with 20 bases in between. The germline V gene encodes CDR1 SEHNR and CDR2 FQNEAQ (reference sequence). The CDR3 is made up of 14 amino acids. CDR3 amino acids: CASSNKGPQEFQYF. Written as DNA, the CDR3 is TGTGCCAGCAGCAATAAGGGGCCTCAAGAGTTCCAGTACTTC.

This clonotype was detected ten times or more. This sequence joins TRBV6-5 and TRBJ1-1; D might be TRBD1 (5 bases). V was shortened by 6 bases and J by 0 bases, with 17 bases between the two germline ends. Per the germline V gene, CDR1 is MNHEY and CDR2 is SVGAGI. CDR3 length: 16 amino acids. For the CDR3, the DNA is TGTGCCAGCAGCCCCGGCGGGAGGGGCATGAACACTGAAGCTTTCTTT. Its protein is CASSPGGRGMNTEAFF.

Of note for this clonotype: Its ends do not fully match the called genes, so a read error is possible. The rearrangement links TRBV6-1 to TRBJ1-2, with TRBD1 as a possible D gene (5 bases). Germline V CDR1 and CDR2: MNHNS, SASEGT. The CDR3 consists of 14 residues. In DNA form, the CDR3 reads TGTGCCAACAGTGAAACTGGGGACGACTATGGCTACACCTTC. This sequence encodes CANSETGDDYGYTF.